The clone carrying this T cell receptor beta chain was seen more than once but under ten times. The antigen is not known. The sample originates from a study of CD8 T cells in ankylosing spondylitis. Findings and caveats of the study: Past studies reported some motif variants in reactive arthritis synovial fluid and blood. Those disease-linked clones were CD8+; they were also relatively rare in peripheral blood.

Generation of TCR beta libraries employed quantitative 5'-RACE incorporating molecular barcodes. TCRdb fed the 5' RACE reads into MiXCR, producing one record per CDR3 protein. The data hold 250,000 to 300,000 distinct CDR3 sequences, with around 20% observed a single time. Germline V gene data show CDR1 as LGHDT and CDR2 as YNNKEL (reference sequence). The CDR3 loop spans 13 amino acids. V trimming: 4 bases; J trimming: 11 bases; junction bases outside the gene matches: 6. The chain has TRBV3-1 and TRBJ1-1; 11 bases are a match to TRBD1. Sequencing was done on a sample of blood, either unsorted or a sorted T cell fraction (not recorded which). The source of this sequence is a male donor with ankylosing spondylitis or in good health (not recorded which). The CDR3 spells CASSRGQGAMAFF. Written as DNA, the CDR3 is TGTGCCAGCAGCCGCGGACAGGGGGCCATGGCTTTCTTT.